This TCR beta chain appears in the sequencing data of a study of blood T cell repertoires in COVID-19 (dated by TCRdb to 2020 to 2021). In terms of the full investigation: The collaborator samples originated in the United States, Italy and Spain and spanned the acute and convalescent phases of COVID-19. The material from the prospective study consisted of cDNA or gDNA derived from T cells, B-cell-depleted T cells, or PBMCs. The dataset comprised deeply sampled blood TCRbeta repertoires from subjects exposed to, actively infected with, or recovered from COVID-19. A freely available public database, intended as a resource for researchers studying the immune response to SARS-CoV-2, is where the repertoires were released. The samples were drawn from the first 160 participants of the ongoing ImmuneRACE study and from some 1,300 subjects provided by 6 global collaborators. A de-identified subject ID, COVID-19 status, age in years and sex were almost always included in the sample metadata. Where available, HLA class I and class II types were obtained from metadata supplied by the sample provider rather than from assay-based typing.

One collaborating source in Seattle enrolled patients during active infection and followed them longitudinally through the course of disease. Each collaborating institution followed its own protocols to collect whole blood in K2EDTA tubes. For TCRbeta analysis, collaborators shipped samples in one of three forms: frozen whole blood, isolated PBMCs, or DNA extracted from either of those sample types. Its CDR3 holds 15 amino acids, cysteine through phenylalanine. Just the 45-base CDR3 DNA is kept, in frame starting at base 1. Here V drops 3 bases and J drops 4 bases, and the junction holds 7 bases not matched to any gene. According to the germline V gene (reference sequence), CDR1 reads SEHNR and CDR2 reads FQNEAQ. The immunoSEQ Assay, a bias-controlled multiplex PCR, was used to amplify TCRbeta CDR3 regions from genomic DNA. As for how the authors treated the data: The number of nucleated cells in each sample was estimated from the amplification of reference gene primers within the assay. Sequence reads were collapsed and filtered to measure the absolute abundance of every unique TCRbeta CDR3 rearrangement. For each sample, productive Simpson clonality was calculated as the square root of Simpson's diversity index over productive rearrangements. TCRdb took this table from immuneACCESS and kept in-frame rearrangements with V and J called. Such tables lack part of the clones; where checked against another copy, unresolved V genes explain under half of the gap, and the rest is unexplained. The DNA gave D and trimming, while V, J and clone size come from that table. The sample table holds approximately 70,000 clones, of which 70% to 90% were seen once. Together, the top ten hold around 3.5% of the sample.

About this clone itself: Its cognate antigen has yet to be identified. One base away there is no much larger clone; base qualities are not given.

Findings and caveats that apply to the study as a whole: The amount of clinical and demographic metadata varied by source and participant and was provided uncurated.

The rearrangement combines TRBV7-9 with TRBJ2-3; 7 bases in the junction line up with TRBD2. This receptor was taken from a woman aged 45-65 years with COVID-19, enrolled during active disease. The sequencing input was peripheral blood. The CDR3 amino acid sequence is: CASSFDAGAADTQYF. The DNA sequence is given as TGTGCCAGCAGCTTCGACGCGGGAGCGGCAGATACGCAGTATTTT.